The clone carrying this T cell receptor beta chain turned up a few times. CDR3 size: 15 residues. Germline V gene lookup returns CDR1 SEHNR and CDR2 FQNEAQ (reference sequence). Trimming removed 4 bases at V and 3 bases at J, with 13 bases between. The sample belongs to a study of PD-L1 blockade in urothelial cancer. Study in general: About 90% of the roughly 29 patients were men who had bladder-origin urothelial cancer.

Time point reported: peripheral blood 6 weeks after treatment start. Into every PCR, synthetic TCR analog templates were spiked. Profiling relied on immunoSEQ multiplex PCR, and the TCRdb table lists in-frame clones only, not all of them. The table shows about 66,000 clones, with almost 90% occurring only once. The sequencing used PBMCs, collected around atezolizumab (anti-PD-L1) treatment. The sequence came from a man between 60 and 70 years old with urothelial cancer. The rearrangement joins TRBV7-9 to TRBJ1-5; a weak D match, TRBD1 (5 bases). DNA of the CDR3: TGTGCCAGCAGCTACCTTGGGGGGATCAATCAGCCCCAGCATTTT. Its translation is CASSYLGGINQPQHF.